These 28 T cell receptor beta chains came from one sample sequenced in a study of cytomegalovirus exposure and HLA in healthy donors listed by TCRdb under 2017. Libraries were prepared through the immunoSEQ multiplex PCR assay. For the multiplex PCR, a mixture combining 60 forward primers for TCR Vbeta segments and 13 reverse primers for TCR Jbeta segments was used. Sourced from immuneACCESS, this table was stored by TCRdb with only in-frame sequences that have V and J called. A share of the clones is absent; for the studies checked, an unresolved V gene accounts for under half, and the remainder has no known explanation. The sample table contains 130,000 to 150,000 clones; only one count was recorded for roughly four fifths of them. Around 3% of the sample is in the top ten clones. Material: PBMCs. Every receptor here comes from a man in his forties or fifties in good health and CMV-seropositive.

The chain joins TRBV6-5 to TRBJ1-4; D is ambiguous. The CDR3 sequence is 16 residues long. The germline gives CDR1 MNHEY, CDR2 SVGAGI. Between the trimmed V and J ends, which lost 2 bases and 8 bases, there was a span of 18 bases. CDR3 sequence reads: CASSYGQLRSGEKLFF. The CDR3 DNA follows: TGTGCCAGCAGTTACGGTCAATTGAGAAGCGGGGAAAAACTGTTTTTT.

The chain recombines TRBV11-2 with TRBJ2-5, with 8 bases aligning to TRBD1. This CDR3 comprises 16 residues. V shed 0 bases, J shed 4 bases, and the junction held 7 bases outside the gene matches. Germline lookup yields CDR1 SGHAT and CDR2 FQNNGV. For the CDR3, the DNA is TGTGCCAGCAGCTTAGAAGGAGACAGGGGTCCAGAGACCCAGTACTTC. It encodes CASSLEGDRGPETQYF.

Comment on this clone: A junction end diverges from the germline sequence, so it may reflect a read error. The chain has TRBV7-9 and TRBJ1-2; 7 bases fit TRBD1. This CDR3 region has 13 residues. Germline CDR1 and CDR2: SEHNR and FQNEAQ (reference sequence). The CDR3 spells CTSSYGGDSGYTF. In nucleotides, the CDR3 is TGTACCAGCAGCTACGGAGGGGACAGTGGCTACACCTTC. The full variable domain, in which reference TRBV7-9 and TRBJ1-2 provide the parts outside the CDR3, is DTGVSQNPRHKITKRGQNVTFRCDPISEHNRLYWYRQTLGQGPEFLTYFQNEAQLEKSRLLSDRFSAERPKGSFSTLEIQRTEQGDSAMYLCTSSYGGDSGYTFGSGTRLTVV.

The chain is built from TRBV27 and TRBJ2-1; 12 bases match TRBD2. The CDR3 loop spans 15 amino acids. The germline V gene has CDR1 MNHEY and CDR2 SMNVEV (reference sequence). Unmatched junction bases numbered 9, after V lost 5 bases and J lost 10 bases. The DNA for the CDR3 is TGTGCCAGCAGTACGACTAGCGGGAGTTTATGGGAGCAGTTCTTC. Translated, it gives CASSTTSGSLWEQFF.

DNA for the CDR3: TGTGCCAGCAGCCAGGGACTAAATAGCAATCAGCCCCAGCATTTT. Its protein is CASSQGLNSNQPQHF. The V call is TRBV5-6, the J call TRBJ1-5, with D perhaps TRBD1 (5 bases). The V gene lost 4 bases and the J gene lost 0 bases, with 11 bases spanning the gap. The CDR3 is 15 amino acids. From germline, CDR1 is SGHDT and CDR2 YYEEEE.

The chain joins TRBV30 to TRBJ2-1; D is unclear. Per germline, CDR1 GTSNPN and CDR2 SVGIG (reference sequence). Trimming shortened V by 0 bases and J by 9 bases, and 9 bases separated the two germline ends. The CDR3 contains 12 residues. CDR3 amino acids: CAWSVVVSEQFF. The CDR3 coding sequence is TGTGCCTGGAGTGTTGTAGTTTCTGAGCAGTTCTTC. Based on the CDR3 plus reference TRBV30 and TRBJ2-1, the full variable domain is SQTIHQWPATLVQPVGSPLSLECTVEGTSNPNLYWYRQAAGRGLQLLFYSVGIGQISSEVPQNLSASRPQDRQFILSSKKLLLSDSGFYLCAWSVVVSEQFFGPGTRLTVL.

The sample holds one count of this clone. The chain recombines TRBV10-3 with TRBJ2-5, with a possible D match to TRBD1 (6 bases). The DNA end lines up better with TRBJ2-7; the J call may be wrong. Germline V gene data show CDR1 as ENHRY and CDR2 as SYGVKD. The CDR3 runs 14 residues. Written as DNA, the CDR3 is TGTGCCATCAGGGACAGCGTACTGTCCTACGAGCAGTACTTC. This encodes CAIRDSVLSYEQYF.

This clone was seen once. The chain joins TRBV6-5 to TRBJ1-5, with TRBD1 as a possible D gene (6 bases). The CDR3 sequence is 13 residues long. Trimming cost V 5 bases and J 4 bases, with 9 bases left between them. The V gene's germline CDR1 is MNHEY and CDR2 SVGAGI. The CDR3 protein is CASSRQENQPQHF. The DNA for the CDR3 is TGTGCCAGCAGTCGACAGGAGAATCAGCCCCAGCATTTT.

This clone was seen a few times. V is TRBV14 and J is TRBJ2-3, with TRBD2 identical over 11 bases. The germline V gene has CDR1 SGHDN and CDR2 FVKESK. The CDR3 extends over 18 amino acids. V was pared by 4 bases and J by 2 bases, with 11 bases of the junction left unmatched. In nucleotides, the CDR3 is TGTGCCAGCAGCCCCCTCGAGGGACTAGCGGACAACACAGATACGCAGTATTTT. It translates to CASSPLEGLADNTDTQYF.

CDR3 nucleotide sequence: TGTGCCAGCAGTCCTACAGGGGATTTCCTCTTAAATCACTATGGCTACACCTTC. Translation gives CASSPTGDFLLNHYGYTF. The genes are TRBV28 and TRBJ1-2, with 7 bases lining up with TRBD1. J was trimmed by 3 bases and V by 5 bases; bases with no gene match: 18. Germline V CDR1 and CDR2: MDHEN, SYDVKM. The CDR3 is made up of 18 amino acids.

The gene calls are TRBV2 and TRBJ1-3; D is ambiguous. Trimming took off 9 bases at V and 0 bases at J, with 6 bases between the two ends. CDR1 is SNHLY and CDR2 is FYNNEI in the germline V gene. The CDR3 covers 12 residues. CDR3 nucleotides: TGTGCCAGTCGGAGCTCTGGAAACACCATATATTTT. It yields the protein CASRSSGNTIYF. Supplemented by reference TRBV2 and TRBJ1-3, the full variable domain reads EPEVTQTPSHQVTQMGQEVILRCVPISNHLYFYWYRQILGQKVEFLVSFYNNEISEKSEIFDDQFSVERPDGSNFTLKIRSTKLEDSAMYFCASRSSGNTIYFGEGSWLTVV.

The V gene is TRBV30, the J gene TRBJ1-1, with D possibly matching TRBD1 (5 bases). Between the trimmed V and J ends, which lost 2 bases and 4 bases, there was a span of 8 bases. There are 12 residues in the CDR3. Germline values: CDR1 GTSNPN, CDR2 SVGIG (reference sequence). In nucleotides, the CDR3 is TGTGCCTGGAGTTTGGGGGGCACTGAAGCTTTCTTT. Amino acid sequence: CAWSLGGTEAFF.

The V gene is TRBV19, the J gene TRBJ1-1; 11 bases are shared with TRBD1. Germline CDR1 is LNHDA and CDR2 is SQIVND (reference sequence). After removal of 3 bases from V and 5 bases from J, the junction contained 8 bases not matched to a gene. The CDR3 runs to 16 residues. CDR3 loop: CASSMPTGQGATEAFF. The CDR3 bases are TGTGCCAGTAGTATGCCTACCGGACAGGGGGCGACTGAAGCTTTCTTT.

The chain couples TRBV28 to TRBJ2-1; D is perhaps TRBD2 (5 bases). CDR3 length equals 11 residues. Germline values: CDR1 MDHEN, CDR2 SYDVKM. Deletions cut 6 bases from V and 8 bases from J, with 8 bases between. The DNA of the CDR3 is TGTGCCAGCAGGGACTTTGATGAGCAGTTCTTC. Translation gives CASRDFDEQFF. Full variable domain (rest looked up from reference TRBV28 and TRBJ2-1): DVKVTQSSRYLVKRTGEKVFLECVQDMDHENMFWYRQDPGLGLRLIYFSYDVKMKEKGDIPEGYSVSREKKERFSLILESASTNQTSMYLCASRDFDEQFFGPGTRLTVL.

V is TRBV6-4 and J is TRBJ2-1; no clear D gene. Germline V gene data show CDR1 as MRHNA and CDR2 as SNTAGT. V shed 6 bases and J shed 4 bases, with 10 bases lying between them. The CDR3 length is 13 residues. The CDR3 loop reads CASRPTDYNEQFF. The CDR3 nucleotides are TGTGCCAGCAGACCCACAGATTACAATGAGCAGTTCTTC.

This sequence joins TRBV11-2 and TRBJ2-1, with D possibly being TRBD2 (5 bases). Germline values: CDR1 SGHAT, CDR2 FQNNGV. V was cut by 6 bases and J by 7 bases, with 22 bases left in between. The CDR3 runs 16 residues. The chain's CDR3 is CASRPLKGVRFNEQFF. The CDR3 bases are TGTGCCAGCAGACCTCTAAAGGGAGTAAGGTTTAATGAGCAGTTCTTC.

This clone showed up just once. The gene calls are TRBV10-3 and TRBJ1-4, with D uncertain. The CDR3 has 15 amino acids. V was clipped by 10 bases and J by 4 bases, with 19 bases between them. CDR1 is ENHRY and CDR2 is SYGVKD in the germline V gene. The CDR3 reads CATEPGGQSNEKLFF. DNA for the CDR3: TGTGCCACCGAACCCGGAGGGCAGAGTAATGAAAAACTGTTTTTT.

In nucleotides, the CDR3 is TGCGCCAGCAGCCAAGATATCGGGGGGCTGAGAGGAAACACCATATATTTT. This encodes CASSQDIGGLRGNTIYF. The chain joins TRBV4-3 to TRBJ1-3, with D possibly TRBD1 on 6 matching bases. Deletions cut 0 bases from V and 4 bases from J, with 16 bases between. CDR3 length equals 17 residues. The germline CDR1 and CDR2 sequences are LGHNA and YSLEER.

V gene TRBV21-1 combines with J gene TRBJ2-5; the table calls TRBD2, which could not be checked here. TRBV21-1 is classified as a pseudogene. CDR3 length: 15 amino acids. The CDR3 DNA is TGTGCCAGCAGCAAATACCGGGACTATAAAGAGACCCAGTACTTC. It translates to CASSKYRDYKETQYF.

J is TRBJ2-1 and V is TRBV5-1, with 7 positions matching TRBD2. Losses at the gene ends were 4 bases for V and 5 bases for J; bases not matched to a gene: 9. The CDR3 is 15 residues long. Germline CDR1 and CDR2: SGHRS and YFSETQ. CDR3 sequence (DNA): TGCGCCAGCAGCGCCTCGCCGGGACTACACAATGAGCAGTTCTTC. Protein product: CASSASPGLHNEQFF.

The chain couples TRBV14 to TRBJ2-5; 7 nucleotides align to TRBD2. In germline, CDR1 is SGHDN, CDR2 FVKESK. V shed 4 bases and J 6 bases; nucleotides not matched to a gene: 11. The CDR3 sequence is 15 residues long. CDR3 sequence reads: CASSPLPLGGKTQYF. The CDR3 nucleotides are TGTGCCAGCAGCCCGCTTCCCCTCGGGGGGAAGACCCAGTACTTC.

This chain connects TRBV4-3 to TRBJ1-6; TRBD1 matches at 7 bases. With V trimmed by 1 base and J by 8 bases, 8 bases remained unmatched. Germline CDR1 is LGHNA and CDR2 is YSLEER. The CDR3 spans 16 residues. The chain's CDR3 is CASSQALDRDDSPLHF. CDR3 nucleotides: TGCGCCAGCAGCCAAGCTCTAGACAGGGATGATTCACCCCTCCACTTT.

This clone has just one count. The gene calls are TRBV19 and TRBJ1-5, with a possible D match to TRBD1 (6 bases). Deletions cut 6 bases from V and 4 bases from J, with 10 bases between. The germline V gene has CDR1 LNHDA and CDR2 SQIVND (reference sequence). The CDR3 has 13 amino acids. The DNA of the CDR3 is TGTGCCAGTAGACTTGGACAGAATCAGCCCCAGCATTTT. Translating it yields CASRLGQNQPQHF. Filled out from reference TRBV19 and TRBJ1-5, the complete variable domain reads DGGITQSPKYLFRKEGQNVTLSCEQNLNHDAMYWYRQDPGQGLRLIYYSQIVNDFQKGDIAEGYSVSREKKESFPLTVTSAQKNPTAFYLCASRLGQNQPQHFGDGTRLSIL.

The rearrangement uses TRBV19 and TRBJ2-6; a possible D gene is TRBD2 (6 bases). Trimming took 4 bases from V and 1 from J, leaving 17 bases between them. Looked up from germline, CDR1 is LNHDA and CDR2 is SQIVND (reference sequence). CDR3 length: 18 amino acids. CDR3 residues: CASSRDSGFGSGANVLTF. CDR3 in DNA: TGTGCCAGTAGTAGGGACTCGGGATTCGGTTCTGGGGCCAACGTCCTGACTTTC.

The chain combines TRBV15 with TRBJ2-7; 7 bases are a match to TRBD1. Germline CDR1 is LNHNV and CDR2 is YYDKDF (reference sequence). CDR3 length equals 15 residues. V was pared by 4 bases and J by 0 bases, with 6 bases of the junction left unmatched. The chain's CDR3 is CATSKRTGPSYEQYF. In DNA, the CDR3 is TGTGCCACCAGCAAACGGACAGGTCCCTCCTACGAGCAGTACTTC.

V and J are TRBV6-5 and TRBJ1-2; TRBD1 agrees at 8 bases. CDR3 length: 13 residues. Losses at the gene ends were 6 bases for V and 8 bases for J; bases not matched to a gene: 8. The germline CDR1 and CDR2 sequences are MNHEY and SVGAGI. CDR3 amino acids: CASRETGVAGYTF. CDR3 nucleotides: TGTGCCAGCAGAGAGACAGGGGTGGCAGGCTACACCTTC.

J is TRBJ2-6 and V is TRBV11-3; D ambiguous. The CDR3 is 13 residues long. Germline V CDR1 and CDR2: SGHNT, YENEEA. V was trimmed by 5 bases and J by 1 base, leaving 3 bases between them. CDR3: CASSQSGANVLTF. In DNA form, the CDR3 reads TGTGCCAGCAGCCAATCTGGGGCCAACGTCCTGACTTTC. Using reference TRBV11-3 and TRBJ2-6 for the parts outside the CDR3, the full variable domain is EAGVVQSPRYKIIEKKQPVAFWCNPISGHNTLYWYLQNLGQGPELLIRYENEEAVDDSQLPKDRFSAERLKGVDSTLKIQPAELGDSAVYLCASSQSGANVLTFGAGSRLTVL.

The chain employs TRBV30 and TRBJ1-1; 7 bases match TRBD1. The V gene's germline CDR1 is GTSNPN and CDR2 SVGIG (reference sequence). Losses at the gene ends were 4 bases for V and 0 bases for J; bases not matched to a gene: 5. The CDR3 has 14 residues. CDR3 DNA: TGTGCCTGGAACGCGGGACAGCTGAACACTGAAGCTTTCTTT. Its translation: CAWNAGQLNTEAFF.